Listed below are T cell receptor beta chains from one sample, sequenced in a study of blood T cell repertoires in COVID-19. The table came from immunoSEQ multiplex PCR; TCRdb's copy has only in-frame clones and leaves some out. The repertoire consists of around 84,000 clones, with around four fifths occurring once and the leading ten covering about a third. Sequencing was performed on peripheral blood. The receptors here all came from a man aged 55 to 70 with COVID-19, enrolled during active disease. The CDR3 runs from the conserved cysteine through the conserved F or W. A D gene is named only where the DNA matches it firmly. Clone size, where shown, is once, few, many, or a class for clones that have expanded.

>TRBV20-1|TRBJ2-6|-|-|16
CSASNSGRSGANVLTF
TGCAGTGCTAGTAATTCAGGGCGCTCTGGGGCCAACGTCCTGACTTTC
>TRBV27|TRBJ1-1|-|-|13
CASSFRGNTEAFF
TGTGCCAGCAGTTTCAGGGGGAACACTGAAGCTTTCTTT
>TRBV19|TRBJ2-3|-|-|16
CASSIVASALGDTQYF
TGTGCCAGTAGTATAGTAGCGAGCGCGTTAGGTGATACGCAGTATTTT
>TRBV6-6|TRBJ1-2|-|few|14
CASTQGTTGYGYTF
TGTGCCAGCACCCAGGGGACAACGGGCTATGGCTACACCTTC
>TRBV19|TRBJ2-7|TRBD2|-|14
CARTWGREGPEQYF
TGTGCCAGGACTTGGGGGAGGGAGGGCCCCGAGCAGTACTTC
>TRBV30|TRBJ2-2|TRBD2|-|16
CAWSWTSGPNTGELFF
TGTGCCTGGAGCTGGACTAGCGGGCCGAACACCGGGGAGCTGTTTTTT
>TRBV9|TRBJ2-7|TRBD2|-|14
CASSARTSGGEQYF
TGTGCCAGCAGCGCCAGAACTAGCGGGGGTGAGCAGTACTTC
>TRBV7-3|TRBJ1-2|-|few|12
CASSLRGRDYTF
TGTGCCAGCAGCTTAAGGGGGAGGGATTACACCTTC
>TRBV7-8|TRBJ1-4|-|-|17
CASSLGALRATNEKLFF
TGTGCCAGCAGCTTAGGGGCTCTCAGAGCAACTAATGAAAAACTGTTTTTT
>TRBV6-6|TRBJ1-2|-|-|13
CAIHTASNYGYTF
TGTGCCATCCATACAGCTTCTAACTATGGCTACACCTTC
>TRBV18|TRBJ2-1|-|-|15
CASSPLPGAYNEQFF
TGTGCCAGCTCACCCTTACCAGGGGCCTACAATGAGCAGTTCTTC
>TRBV21-1|TRBJ2-1|-|few|15
CASSVGWDTRGEQFF
TGTGCCAGCAGCGTAGGCTGGGACACCAGGGGTGAGCAGTTCTTC
>TRBV7-2|TRBJ2-1|-|-|15
CASSQDSPSYNEQFF
TGTGCCAGCAGCCAGGACAGCCCCTCCTACAATGAGCAGTTCTTC
>TRBV30|TRBJ1-1|TRBD1|-|13
CAWTRDRGTEAFF
TGTGCCTGGACGAGGGACAGGGGAACTGAAGCTTTCTTT
>TRBV6-5|TRBJ2-7|-|-|13
CASSRTLNYEQYF
TGTGCCAGCTCACGGACACTCAACTACGAGCAGTACTTC
>TRBV5-8|TRBJ2-1|TRBD1|-|15
CASSLTGAGPGEQFF
TGTGCCAGCAGCTTGACAGGGGCGGGCCCGGGGGAGCAGTTCTTC
>TRBV7-2|TRBJ2-2|-|-|17
CASSLLRGPTNTGELFF
TGTGCCAGCAGCTTACTCAGGGGCCCCACGAACACCGGGGAGCTGTTTTTT
>TRBV28|TRBJ2-3|-|-|14
CASSTGGPRGTQYF
TGTGCCAGCAGTACCGGAGGTCCACGTGGTACGCAGTATTTT
>TRBV19|TRBJ1-4|TRBD1|-|14
CASSSGTVGEKLFF
TGTGCCAGTAGCTCCGGGACAGTAGGGGAAAAACTGTTTTTT
>TRBV30|TRBJ1-5|-|few|14
CAWSSTAGNQPQHF
TGTGCCTGGAGTTCAACAGCCGGCAATCAGCCCCAGCATTTT
>TRBV6-5|TRBJ1-6|-|few|14
CASVGQIYNSPLHF
TGTGCCAGCGTCGGACAGATTTATAATTCACCCCTCCACTTT
>TRBV9|TRBJ2-3|TRBD2|-|15
CASSPYIAGPDTQYF
TGTGCCAGCAGCCCTTATATAGCGGGGCCAGATACGCAGTATTTT
>TRBV11-1|TRBJ1-2|TRBD1|-|15
CASSPDRAVMDGYTF
TGTGCCAGCAGCCCTGACAGGGCTGTCATGGATGGCTACACCTTC
>TRBV29-1|TRBJ1-4|-|-|13
CSVDRGGNEKLFF
TGCAGCGTTGATAGGGGGGGCAATGAAAAACTGTTTTTT
>TRBV4-3|TRBJ2-7|TRBD1|-|13
CASSQSQGYEQYF
TGCGCCAGCAGCCAATCACAGGGGTACGAGCAGTACTTC
>TRBV5-1|TRBJ2-3|-|-|14
CASSSYRVSDTQYF
TGCGCCAGCAGCTCCTACAGGGTTTCGGATACGCAGTATTTT
>TRBV5-4|TRBJ2-3|TRBD1|-|15
CASSLGTGGLDTQYF
TGTGCCAGCAGCCTTGGGACAGGGGGCTTGGATACGCAGTATTTT
>TRBV3-1/TRBV3-2|TRBJ2-5|-|-|16
CASSQETAGRQETQYF
TGTGCCAGCAGCCAAGAAACGGCAGGGAGGCAAGAGACCCAGTACTTC
>TRBV5-5|TRBJ2-7|TRBD1|once|14
CASSFAQGFYEQYF
TGTGCCAGCAGCTTCGCACAGGGGTTCTACGAGCAGTACTTC
>TRBV9|TRBJ2-3|-|-|11
CASSPPGTQYF
TGTGCCAGCAGCCCCCCGGGGACGCAGTATTTT
>TRBV2|TRBJ2-7|-|few|13
CASSVTGSYEQYF
TGTGCCAGCAGTGTAACAGGGTCATACGAGCAGTACTTC
>TRBV7-3|TRBJ2-3|-|-|13
CATSFGATDTQYF
TGTGCCACCTCTTTTGGGGCCACAGATACGCAGTATTTT
>TRBV5-5|TRBJ2-7|TRBD1|few|14
CASSWGQGTYEQYF
TGTGCCAGCAGCTGGGGACAGGGGACCTACGAGCAGTACTTC
>TRBV5-4|TRBJ2-3|-|-|15
CASSLSQGGTDTQYF
TGTGCCAGCAGCTTGAGCCAGGGTGGCACAGATACGCAGTATTTT
>TRBV18|TRBJ1-4|-|-|14
CASSRSQRGEKLFF
TGTGCCAGCTCACGGAGCCAAAGAGGCGAAAAACTGTTTTTT
>TRBV5-1|TRBJ1-4|TRBD1|-|16
CASSPAVAGGHEKLFF
TGCGCCAGCAGCCCCGCCGTTGCAGGGGGACACGAAAAACTGTTTTTT
>TRBV7-2|TRBJ2-1|-|-|13
CASSLPLLREQFF
TGTGCCAGCAGCTTGCCACTTTTACGTGAGCAGTTCTTC
>TRBV7-8|TRBJ1-4|TRBD1|-|16
CASSLAAGGEGAELFF
TGTGCCAGCAGCTTAGCTGCGGGGGGGGAGGGGGCGGAACTGTTTTTT
>TRBV11-1|TRBJ2-1|-|-|13
CASSRTDHNEQFF
TGTGCCAGCAGCCGGACAGACCACAATGAGCAGTTCTTC
>TRBV6-5|TRBJ1-2|TRBD1|-|14
CASSRDRGNYGYTF
TGTGCCAGCAGTCGGGACAGGGGTAACTATGGCTACACCTTC
>TRBV27|TRBJ2-3|-|-|12
CATRGRTDTQYF
TGTGCCACCAGAGGGAGGACAGATACGCAGTATTTT
>TRBV2|TRBJ1-3|-|-|15
CASSENWAPGNTIYF
TGTGCCAGCAGTGAAAATTGGGCCCCTGGAAACACCATATATTTT
>TRBV11-2|TRBJ1-6|-|-|14
CASSLDRLGHPLHF
TGTGCCAGCAGCTTAGACCGACTGGGACACCCCCTCCACTTT
>TRBV3-1/TRBV3-2|TRBJ2-7|-|-|14
CASSQDRHSYEQYF
TGTGCCAGCAGCCAAGATCGACACTCCTACGAGCAGTACTTC
>TRBV25-1|TRBJ2-3|TRBD1|-|16
CASSEGTGAFTDTQYF
TGTGCCAGCAGTGAGGGGACAGGGGCGTTCACAGATACGCAGTATTTT
>TRBV2|TRBJ1-6|TRBD1|-|14
CASSNGQGRSPLHF
TGTGCCAGCAGCAACGGACAGGGGCGCTCACCCCTCCACTTT
>TRBV19|TRBJ2-5|TRBD2|-|18
CASSSRLAGARPQETQYF
TGTGCCAGTAGTTCTCGCCTAGCGGGGGCCAGGCCCCAAGAGACCCAGTACTTC
>TRBV9|TRBJ1-1|TRBD1|-|13
CASSGTGGTEAFF
TGTGCCAGCAGCGGAACAGGGGGCACTGAAGCTTTCTTT
>TRBV10-3|TRBJ1-2|-|once|15
CAISHPPVMSYGYTF
TGTGCCATCTCCCACCCCCCGGTGATGTCCTATGGCTACACCTTC
>TRBV6-2/TRBV6-3|TRBJ1-2|-|-|16
CASSPSSGGGLYGYTF
TGTGCCAGCAGTCCCAGTTCGGGTGGTGGGTTATATGGCTACACCTTC
>TRBV12-3/TRBV12-4|TRBJ2-5|-|-|13
CASSSGLKETQYF
TGTGCCAGCAGTTCCGGACTTAAAGAGACCCAGTACTTC
>TRBV4-2|TRBJ1-4|-|-|16
CASSQGGRATNEKLFF
TGTGCCAGCAGCCAAGGTGGCAGGGCGACTAATGAAAAACTGTTTTTT
>TRBV4-1|TRBJ1-2|TRBD1|-|16
CASSQAGQGAHYGYTF
TGCGCCAGCAGCCAAGCTGGGCAGGGGGCTCACTATGGCTACACCTTC